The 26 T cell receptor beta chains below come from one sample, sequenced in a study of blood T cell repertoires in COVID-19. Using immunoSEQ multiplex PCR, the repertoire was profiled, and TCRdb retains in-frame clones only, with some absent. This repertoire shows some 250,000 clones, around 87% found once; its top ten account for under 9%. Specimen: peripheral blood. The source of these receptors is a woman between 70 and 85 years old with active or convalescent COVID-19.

CDR3 amino acids: CASSPGASLNTEAFF. The CDR3 DNA reads TGCGCCAGCAGCCCGGGTGCCAGCTTGAACACTGAAGCTTTCTTT. This chain joins TRBV5-1 and TRBJ1-1; D call uncertain. CDR1 is SGHRS, CDR2 YFSETQ, per germline. The CDR3 runs to 15 residues. With 4 bases removed from V and 0 bases from J, the gap between germline ends came to 13 bases.

The CDR3 reads CATSDLNGRGETQYF. The CDR3 nucleotides read TGTGCCACCAGTGATTTGAATGGGCGGGGCGAGACCCAGTACTTC. The genes are TRBV24-1 and TRBJ2-5, with a tentative D call TRBD2 (6 bases). This CDR3 is built from 15 residues. Germline assignment: CDR1 KGHDR and CDR2 SFDVKD. Trimming pared 0 bases from V and 5 bases from J, leaving 12 bases between.

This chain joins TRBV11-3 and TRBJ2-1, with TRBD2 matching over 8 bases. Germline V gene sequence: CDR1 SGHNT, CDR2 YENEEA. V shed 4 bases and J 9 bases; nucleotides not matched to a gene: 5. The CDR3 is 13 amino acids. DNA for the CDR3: TGTGCCAGCAGCTCAACCCGGGGGGGTGAGCAGTTCTTC. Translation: CASSSTRGGEQFF.

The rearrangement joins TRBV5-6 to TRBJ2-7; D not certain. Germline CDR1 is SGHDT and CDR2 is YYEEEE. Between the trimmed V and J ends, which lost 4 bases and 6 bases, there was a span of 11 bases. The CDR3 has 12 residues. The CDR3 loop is CASSLGFSEQYF. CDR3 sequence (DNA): TGTGCCAGCAGCCTGGGATTCAGCGAGCAGTACTTC.

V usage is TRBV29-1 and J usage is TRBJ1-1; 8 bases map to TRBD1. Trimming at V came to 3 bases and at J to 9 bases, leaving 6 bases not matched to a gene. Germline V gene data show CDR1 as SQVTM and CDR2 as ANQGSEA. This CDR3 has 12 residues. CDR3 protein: CSVDPQGGKAFF. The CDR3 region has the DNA TGCAGCGTTGATCCACAGGGGGGAAAAGCTTTCTTT.

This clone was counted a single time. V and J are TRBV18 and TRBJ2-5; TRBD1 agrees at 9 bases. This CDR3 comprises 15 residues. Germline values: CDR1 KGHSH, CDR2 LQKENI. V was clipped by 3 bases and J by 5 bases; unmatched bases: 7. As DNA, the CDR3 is TGTGCCAGCTCACCCGGGACAGGGAATCGGGAGACCCAGTACTTC. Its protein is CASSPGTGNRETQYF.

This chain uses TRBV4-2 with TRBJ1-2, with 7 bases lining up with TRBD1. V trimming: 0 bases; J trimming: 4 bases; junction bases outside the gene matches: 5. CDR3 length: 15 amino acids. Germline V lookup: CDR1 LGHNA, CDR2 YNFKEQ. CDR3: CASSQERTGIYGYTF. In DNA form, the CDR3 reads TGTGCCAGCAGCCAAGAAAGGACAGGAATCTATGGCTACACCTTC.

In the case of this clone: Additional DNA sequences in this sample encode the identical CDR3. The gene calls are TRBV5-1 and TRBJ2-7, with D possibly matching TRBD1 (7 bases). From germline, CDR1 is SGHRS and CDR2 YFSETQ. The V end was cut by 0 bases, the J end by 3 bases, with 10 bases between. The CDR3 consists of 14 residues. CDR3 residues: CASSLDRGGYEQYF. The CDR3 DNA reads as TGCGCCAGCAGCTTGGACAGGGGAGGCTACGAGCAGTACTTC.

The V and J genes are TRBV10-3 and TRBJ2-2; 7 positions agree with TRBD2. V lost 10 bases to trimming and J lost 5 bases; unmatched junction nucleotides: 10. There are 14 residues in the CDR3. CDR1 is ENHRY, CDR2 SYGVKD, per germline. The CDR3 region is CATAFRGGTGELFF. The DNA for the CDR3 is TGTGCCACCGCCTTTCGCGGGGGAACCGGGGAGCTGTTTTTT.

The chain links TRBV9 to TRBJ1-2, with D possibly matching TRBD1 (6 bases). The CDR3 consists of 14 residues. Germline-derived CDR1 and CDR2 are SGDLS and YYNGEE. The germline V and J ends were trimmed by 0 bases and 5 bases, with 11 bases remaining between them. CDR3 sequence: CASSVETGLYGYTF. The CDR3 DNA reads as TGTGCCAGCAGCGTAGAGACAGGCTTATATGGCTACACCTTC.

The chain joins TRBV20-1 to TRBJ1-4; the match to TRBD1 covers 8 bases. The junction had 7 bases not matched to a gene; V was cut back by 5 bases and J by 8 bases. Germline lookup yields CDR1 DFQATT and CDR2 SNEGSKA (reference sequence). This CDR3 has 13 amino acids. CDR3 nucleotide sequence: TGCAGTGCTGGTGCAGGGGGCTCCGAAAAACTGTTTTTT. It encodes CSAGAGGSEKLFF.

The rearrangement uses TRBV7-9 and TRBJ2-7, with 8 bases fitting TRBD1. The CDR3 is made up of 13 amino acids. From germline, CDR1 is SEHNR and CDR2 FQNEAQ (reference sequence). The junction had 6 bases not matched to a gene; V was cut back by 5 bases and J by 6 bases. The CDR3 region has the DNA TGTGCCAGCAGCCATCAGGGGGCCTTCGAGCAGTACTTC. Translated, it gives CASSHQGAFEQYF.

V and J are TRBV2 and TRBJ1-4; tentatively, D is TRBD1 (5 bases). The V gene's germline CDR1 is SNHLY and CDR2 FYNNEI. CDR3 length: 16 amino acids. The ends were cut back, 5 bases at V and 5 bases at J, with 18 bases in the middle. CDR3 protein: CASSRQGMRSNEKLFF. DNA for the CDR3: TGTGCCAGCAGTCGTCAGGGAATGCGATCCAATGAAAAACTGTTTTTT.

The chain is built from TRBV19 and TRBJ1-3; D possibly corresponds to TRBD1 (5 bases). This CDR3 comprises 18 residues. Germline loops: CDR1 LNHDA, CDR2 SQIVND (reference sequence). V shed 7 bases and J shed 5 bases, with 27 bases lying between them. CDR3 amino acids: CASTPGGGRALLRNTIYF. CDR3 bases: TGTGCCAGTACCCCGGGGGGAGGGCGAGCGCTGCTGAGAAACACCATATATTTT.

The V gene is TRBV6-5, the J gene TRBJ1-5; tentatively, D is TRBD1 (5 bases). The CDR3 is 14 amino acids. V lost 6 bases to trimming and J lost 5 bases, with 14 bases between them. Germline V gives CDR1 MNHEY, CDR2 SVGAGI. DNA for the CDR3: TGTGCCAGCAGCTCCAGGGTTCCGCATCAGCCCCAGCATTTT. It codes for CASSSRVPHQPQHF.

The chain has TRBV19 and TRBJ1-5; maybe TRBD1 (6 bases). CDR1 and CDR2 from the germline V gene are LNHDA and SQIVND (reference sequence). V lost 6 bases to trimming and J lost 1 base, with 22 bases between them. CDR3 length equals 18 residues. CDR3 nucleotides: TGTGCCAGTAGCCCCCTATCTCCGACCACAGGGAGCAATCAGCCCCAGCATTTT. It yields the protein CASSPLSPTTGSNQPQHF.

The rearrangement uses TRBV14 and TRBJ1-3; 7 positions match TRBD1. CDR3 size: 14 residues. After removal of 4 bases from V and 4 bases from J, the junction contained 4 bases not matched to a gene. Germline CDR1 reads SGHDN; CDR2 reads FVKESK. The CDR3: CASSPQTGGNTIYF. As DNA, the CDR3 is TGTGCCAGCAGCCCCCAGACAGGGGGAAACACCATATATTTT.

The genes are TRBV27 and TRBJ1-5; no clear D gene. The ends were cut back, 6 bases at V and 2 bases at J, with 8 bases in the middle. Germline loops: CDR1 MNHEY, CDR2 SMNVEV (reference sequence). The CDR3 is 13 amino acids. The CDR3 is CASRRAGNQPQHF. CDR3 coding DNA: TGTGCCAGCAGGAGGGCGGGCAATCAGCCCCAGCATTTT.

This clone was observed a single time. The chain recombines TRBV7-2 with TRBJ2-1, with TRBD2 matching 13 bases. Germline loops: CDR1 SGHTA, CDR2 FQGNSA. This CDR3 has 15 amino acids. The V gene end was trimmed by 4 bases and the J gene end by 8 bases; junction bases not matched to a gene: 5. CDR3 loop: CASSSGLAGEYEQFF. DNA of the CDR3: TGTGCCAGCAGCTCCGGACTAGCGGGGGAGTATGAGCAGTTCTTC.

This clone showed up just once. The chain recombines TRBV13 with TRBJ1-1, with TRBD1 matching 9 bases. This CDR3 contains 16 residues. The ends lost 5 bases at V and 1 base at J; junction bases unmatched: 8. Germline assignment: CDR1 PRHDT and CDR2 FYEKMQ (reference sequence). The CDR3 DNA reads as TGTGCCAGCAGCGACGACAGGGGGATTCGGAACACTGAAGCTTTCTTT. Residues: CASSDDRGIRNTEAFF.

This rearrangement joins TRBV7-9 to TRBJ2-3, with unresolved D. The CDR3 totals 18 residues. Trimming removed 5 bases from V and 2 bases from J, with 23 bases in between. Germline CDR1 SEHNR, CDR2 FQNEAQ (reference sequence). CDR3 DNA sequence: TGTGCCAGCAGCCCGCCCAGGTTTCGCAGCCACATCACAGATACGCAGTATTTT. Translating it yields CASSPPRFRSHITDTQYF.

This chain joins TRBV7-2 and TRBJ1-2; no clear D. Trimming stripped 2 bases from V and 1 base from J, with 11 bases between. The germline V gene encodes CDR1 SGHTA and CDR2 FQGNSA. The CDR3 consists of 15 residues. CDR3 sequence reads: CASSLSSHDNYGYTF. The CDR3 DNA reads TGTGCCAGCAGCTTATCATCACATGATAACTATGGCTACACCTTC.

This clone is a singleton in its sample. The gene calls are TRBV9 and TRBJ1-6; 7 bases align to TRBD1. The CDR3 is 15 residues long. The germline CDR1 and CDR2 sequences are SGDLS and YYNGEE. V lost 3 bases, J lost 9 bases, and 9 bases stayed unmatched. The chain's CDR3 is CASSGDWDSSSPLHF. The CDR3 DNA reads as TGTGCCAGCAGCGGAGACTGGGACAGTTCTTCACCCCTCCACTTT.

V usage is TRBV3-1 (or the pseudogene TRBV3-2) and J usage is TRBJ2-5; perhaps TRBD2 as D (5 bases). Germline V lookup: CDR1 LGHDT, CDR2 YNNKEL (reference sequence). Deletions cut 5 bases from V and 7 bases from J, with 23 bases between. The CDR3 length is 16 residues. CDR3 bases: TGTGCCAGCAGCTCCGCGGCACAGACTACTGCCGTGACCCAGTACTTC. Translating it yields CASSSAAQTTAVTQYF.

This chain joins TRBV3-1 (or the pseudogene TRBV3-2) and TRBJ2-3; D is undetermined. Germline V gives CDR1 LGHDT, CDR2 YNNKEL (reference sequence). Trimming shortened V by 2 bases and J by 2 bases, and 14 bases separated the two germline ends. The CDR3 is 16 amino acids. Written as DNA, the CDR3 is TGTGCCAGCAGCCAAAATCCTCTCTGGCCCACAGATACGCAGTATTTT. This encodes CASSQNPLWPTDTQYF.

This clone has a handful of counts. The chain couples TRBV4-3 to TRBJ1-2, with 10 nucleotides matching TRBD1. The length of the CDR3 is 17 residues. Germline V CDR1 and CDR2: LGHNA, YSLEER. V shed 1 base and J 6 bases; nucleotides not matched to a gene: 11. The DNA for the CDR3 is TGCGCCAGCAGCCAAGTGGCGTCCGGACAGGGGGGAGATGGCTACACCTTC. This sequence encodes CASSQVASGQGGDGYTF.